This TCR beta chain was sequenced during a study of blood T cell repertoires in COVID-19. Looking at the study overall: Both acute and convalescent COVID-19 samples were obtained from the United States, Italy and Spain. Nucleic acid was either cDNA or gDNA, and it came from T cells, B-cell-depleted T cells, or PBMCs.

This CDR3 has 13 amino acids. The germline CDR1 and CDR2 sequences are LNHDA and SQIVND (reference sequence). Losses at the gene ends were 6 bases for V and 7 bases for J; bases not matched to a gene: 5. TCRdb keeps only in-frame clones here, not all; method: immunoSEQ multiplex PCR. The sample holds 430,000 or so clones, roughly 88% seen once. Two negative PCRs, clearance, or symptom resolution characterized the recovered Cohort 3 donors. This receptor was identified in a woman aged 35 to 49 who had recovered from COVID-19. Sequencing used PBMCs or T cells enriched from blood (not recorded which). The chain links TRBV19 to TRBJ2-5, with 10 bases fitting TRBD1. The CDR3 here is CASSEGQGRTQYF. The CDR3 region has the DNA TGTGCCAGTAGCGAGGGACAGGGGAGGACCCAGTACTTC.